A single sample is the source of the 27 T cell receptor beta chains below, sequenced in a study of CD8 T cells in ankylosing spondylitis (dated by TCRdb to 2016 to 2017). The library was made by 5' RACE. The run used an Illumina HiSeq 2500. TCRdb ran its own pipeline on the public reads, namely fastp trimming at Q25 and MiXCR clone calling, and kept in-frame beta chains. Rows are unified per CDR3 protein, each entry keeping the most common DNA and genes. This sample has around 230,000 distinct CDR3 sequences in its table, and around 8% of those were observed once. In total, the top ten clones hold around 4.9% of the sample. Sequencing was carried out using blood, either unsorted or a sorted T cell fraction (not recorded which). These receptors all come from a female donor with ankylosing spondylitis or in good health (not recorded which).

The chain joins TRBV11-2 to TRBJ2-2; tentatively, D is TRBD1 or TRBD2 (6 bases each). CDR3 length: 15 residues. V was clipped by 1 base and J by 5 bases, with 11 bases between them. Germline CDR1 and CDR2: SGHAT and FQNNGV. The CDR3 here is CASSLVGGWTGELFF. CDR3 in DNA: TGTGCCAGCAGCTTAGTGGGGGGCTGGACCGGGGAGCTGTTTTTT. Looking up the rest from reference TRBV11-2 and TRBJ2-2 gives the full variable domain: EAGVAQSPRYKIIEKRQSVAFWCNPISGHATLYWYQQILGQGPKLLIQFQNNGVVDDSQLPKDRFSAERLKGVDSTLKIQPAKLEDSAVYLCASSLVGGWTGELFFGEGSRLTVL.

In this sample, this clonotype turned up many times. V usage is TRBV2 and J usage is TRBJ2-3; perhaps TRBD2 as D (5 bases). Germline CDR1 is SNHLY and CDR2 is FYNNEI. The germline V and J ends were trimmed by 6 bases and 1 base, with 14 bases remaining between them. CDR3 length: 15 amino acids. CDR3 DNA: TGTGCCAGCAGCGCGGGCCTCGGGGGCACAGATACGCAGTATTTT. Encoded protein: CASSAGLGGTDTQYF.

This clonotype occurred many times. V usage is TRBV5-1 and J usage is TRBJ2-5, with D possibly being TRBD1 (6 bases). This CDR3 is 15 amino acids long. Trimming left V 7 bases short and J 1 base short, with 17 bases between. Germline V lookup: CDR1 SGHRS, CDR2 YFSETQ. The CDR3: CASSRGQILQETQYF. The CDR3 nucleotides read TGCGCCAGCTCCCGAGGACAGATCCTCCAAGAGACCCAGTACTTC.

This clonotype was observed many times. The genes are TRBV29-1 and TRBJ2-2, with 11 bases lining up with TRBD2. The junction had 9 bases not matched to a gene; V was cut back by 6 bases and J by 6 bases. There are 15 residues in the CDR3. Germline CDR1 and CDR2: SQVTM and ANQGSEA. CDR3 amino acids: CSVPTSGRASGELFF. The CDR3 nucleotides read TGCAGCGTCCCCACTAGCGGGAGAGCCTCCGGGGAGCTGTTTTTT.

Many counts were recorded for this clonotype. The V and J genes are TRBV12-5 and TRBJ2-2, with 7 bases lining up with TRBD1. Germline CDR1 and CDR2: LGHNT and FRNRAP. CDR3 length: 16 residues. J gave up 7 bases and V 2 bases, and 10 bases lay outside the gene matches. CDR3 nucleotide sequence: TGTGCTAGTGGTTTGCCCCGGGACAGTCGAGGCGGGGAGCTGTTTTTT. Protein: CASGLPRDSRGGELFF. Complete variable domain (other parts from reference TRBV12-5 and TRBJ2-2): DARVTQTPRHKVTEMGQEVTMRCQPILGHNTVFWYRQTMMQGLELLAYFRNRAPLDDSGMPKDRFSAEMPDATLATLKIQPSEPRDSAVYFCASGLPRDSRGGELFFGEGSRLTVL.

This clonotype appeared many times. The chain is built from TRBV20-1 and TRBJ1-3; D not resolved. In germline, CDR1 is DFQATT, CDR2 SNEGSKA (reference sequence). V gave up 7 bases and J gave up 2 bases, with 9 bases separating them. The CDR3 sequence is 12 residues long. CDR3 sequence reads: CSEQDAGNTIYF. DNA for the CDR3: TGCAGTGAGCAGGACGCTGGAAACACCATATATTTT.

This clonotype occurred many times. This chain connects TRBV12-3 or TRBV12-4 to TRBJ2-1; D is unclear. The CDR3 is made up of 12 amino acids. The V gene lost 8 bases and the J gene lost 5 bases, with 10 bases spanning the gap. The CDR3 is CASSADDNEQFF. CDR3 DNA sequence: TGTGCCAGCTCGGCGGATGACAATGAGCAGTTCTTC.

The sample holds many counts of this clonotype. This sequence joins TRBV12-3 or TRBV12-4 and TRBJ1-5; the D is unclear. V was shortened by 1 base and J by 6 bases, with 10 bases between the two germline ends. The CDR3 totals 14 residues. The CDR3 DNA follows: TGTGCCAGCAGTTTAGACGGACGGCGTCAGCCCCAGCATTTT. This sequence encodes CASSLDGRRQPQHF.

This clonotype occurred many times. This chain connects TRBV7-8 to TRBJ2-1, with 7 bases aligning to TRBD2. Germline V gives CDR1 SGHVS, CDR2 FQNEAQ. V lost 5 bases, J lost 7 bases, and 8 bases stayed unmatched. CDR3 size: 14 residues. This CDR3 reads CASSLWGGLNEQFF. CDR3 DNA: TGTGCCAGCAGCCTATGGGGGGGACTGAATGAGCAGTTCTTC.

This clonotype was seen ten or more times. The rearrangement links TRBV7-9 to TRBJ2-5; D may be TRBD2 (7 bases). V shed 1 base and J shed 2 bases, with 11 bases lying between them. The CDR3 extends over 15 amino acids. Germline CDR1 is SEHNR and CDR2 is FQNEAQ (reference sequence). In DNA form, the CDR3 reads TGTGCCAGCAGCTTAGTCGGGGGGCCTCAAGAGACCCAGTACTTC. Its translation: CASSLVGGPQETQYF.

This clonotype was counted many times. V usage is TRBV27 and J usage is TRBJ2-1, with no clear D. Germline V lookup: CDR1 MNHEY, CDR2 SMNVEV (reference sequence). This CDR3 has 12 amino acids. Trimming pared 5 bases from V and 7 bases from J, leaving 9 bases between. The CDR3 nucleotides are TGTGCCAGCAGTACCCTGGCAAATGAGCAGTTCTTC. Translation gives CASSTLANEQFF.

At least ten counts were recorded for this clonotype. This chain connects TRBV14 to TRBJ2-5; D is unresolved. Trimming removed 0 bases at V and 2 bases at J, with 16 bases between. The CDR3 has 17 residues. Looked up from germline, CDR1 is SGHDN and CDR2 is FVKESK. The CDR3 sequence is CASSQDLGSLGQETQYF. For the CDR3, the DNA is TGTGCCAGCAGCCAAGATCTCGGTAGCCTAGGACAAGAGACCCAGTACTTC.

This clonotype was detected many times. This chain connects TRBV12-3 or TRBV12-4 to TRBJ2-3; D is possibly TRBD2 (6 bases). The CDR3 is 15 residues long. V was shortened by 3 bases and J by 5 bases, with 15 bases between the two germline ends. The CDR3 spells CASSFQSGVGDTQYF. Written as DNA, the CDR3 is TGTGCCAGCAGTTTCCAATCGGGAGTCGGAGATACGCAGTATTTT.

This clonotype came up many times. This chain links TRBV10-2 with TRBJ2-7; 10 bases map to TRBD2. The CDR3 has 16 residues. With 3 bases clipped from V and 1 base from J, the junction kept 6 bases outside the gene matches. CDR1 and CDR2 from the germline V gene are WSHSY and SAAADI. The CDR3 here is CASSEWASGGSYEQYF. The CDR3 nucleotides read TGCGCCAGCAGTGAATGGGCTAGCGGGGGATCCTACGAGCAGTACTTC.

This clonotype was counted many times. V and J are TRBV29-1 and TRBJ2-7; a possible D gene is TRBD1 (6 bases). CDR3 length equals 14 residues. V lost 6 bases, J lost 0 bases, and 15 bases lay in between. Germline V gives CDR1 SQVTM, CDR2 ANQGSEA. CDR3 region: CSVLRDINSYEQYF. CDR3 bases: TGCAGCGTCCTCCGGGACATCAACTCCTACGAGCAGTACTTC.

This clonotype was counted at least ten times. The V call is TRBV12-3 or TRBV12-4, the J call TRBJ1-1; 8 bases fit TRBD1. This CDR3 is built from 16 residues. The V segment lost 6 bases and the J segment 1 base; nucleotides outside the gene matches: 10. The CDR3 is CASSPDGQGGNTEAFF. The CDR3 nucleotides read TGTGCCAGCAGCCCCGACGGACAGGGAGGGAACACTGAAGCTTTCTTT.

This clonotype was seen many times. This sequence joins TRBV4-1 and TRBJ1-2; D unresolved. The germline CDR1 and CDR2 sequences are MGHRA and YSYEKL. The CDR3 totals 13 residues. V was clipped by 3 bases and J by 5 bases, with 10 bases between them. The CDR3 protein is CASSHSPGYGYTF. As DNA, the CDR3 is TGCGCCAGCAGCCACTCCCCGGGGTATGGCTACACCTTC.

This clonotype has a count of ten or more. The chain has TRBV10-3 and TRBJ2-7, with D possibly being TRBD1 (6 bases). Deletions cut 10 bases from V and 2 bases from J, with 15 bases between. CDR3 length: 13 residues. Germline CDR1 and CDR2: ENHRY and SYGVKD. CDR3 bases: TGTGCCACCGGAGAGGACAGAGCCTACGAGCAGTACTTC. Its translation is CATGEDRAYEQYF.

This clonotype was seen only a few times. CDR3 sequence: CSARASDRREAFF. CDR3 DNA sequence: TGCAGTGCTAGAGCAAGTGACAGGCGTGAAGCTTTCTTT. V usage is TRBV20-1 and J usage is TRBJ1-1; weak D call: TRBD1 (6 bases). The CDR3 consists of 13 residues. Germline CDR1 is DFQATT and CDR2 is SNEGSKA (reference sequence). V shed 1 base and J shed 7 bases, with 13 bases lying between them.

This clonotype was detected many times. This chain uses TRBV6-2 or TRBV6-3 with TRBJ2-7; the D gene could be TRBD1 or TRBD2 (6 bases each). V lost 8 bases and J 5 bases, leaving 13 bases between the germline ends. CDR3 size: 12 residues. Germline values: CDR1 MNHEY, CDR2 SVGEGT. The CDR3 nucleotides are TGTGCCAGCGGGGGGACACTGAACGAGCAGTACTTC. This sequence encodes CASGGTLNEQYF.

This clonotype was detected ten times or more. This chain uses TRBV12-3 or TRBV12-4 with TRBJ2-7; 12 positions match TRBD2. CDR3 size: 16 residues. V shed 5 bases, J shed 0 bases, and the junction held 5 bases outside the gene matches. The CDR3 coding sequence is TGTGCCAGCAGTCCCTGGACTAGCGGGGCCTCCTACGAGCAGTACTTC. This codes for CASSPWTSGASYEQYF.

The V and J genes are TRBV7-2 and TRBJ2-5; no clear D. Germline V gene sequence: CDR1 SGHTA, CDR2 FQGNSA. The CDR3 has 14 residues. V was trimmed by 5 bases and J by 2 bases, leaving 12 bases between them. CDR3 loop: CASSRPTTQETQYF. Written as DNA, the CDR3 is TGTGCCAGCAGCCGACCGACCACTCAAGAGACCCAGTACTTC.

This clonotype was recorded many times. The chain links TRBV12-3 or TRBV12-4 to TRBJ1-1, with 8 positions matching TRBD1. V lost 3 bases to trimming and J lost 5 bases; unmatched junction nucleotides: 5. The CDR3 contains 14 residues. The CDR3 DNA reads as TGTGCCAGCAGTTTCGACAGGGGTGTAACTGAAGCTTTCTTT. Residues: CASSFDRGVTEAFF.

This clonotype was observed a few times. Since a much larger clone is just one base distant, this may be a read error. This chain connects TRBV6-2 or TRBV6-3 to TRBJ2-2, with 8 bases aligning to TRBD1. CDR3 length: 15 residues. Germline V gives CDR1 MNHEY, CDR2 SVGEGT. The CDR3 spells CSSSHRDRHTGELFF. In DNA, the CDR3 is TGTTCCAGCAGTCACCGGGACAGGCATACCGGGGAGCTGTTTTTT.

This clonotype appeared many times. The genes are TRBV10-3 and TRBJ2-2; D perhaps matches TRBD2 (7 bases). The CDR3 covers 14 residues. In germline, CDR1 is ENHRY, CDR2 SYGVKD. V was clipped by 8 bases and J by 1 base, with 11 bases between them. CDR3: CAIHREGNTGELFF. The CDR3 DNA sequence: TGTGCCATCCACAGGGAGGGGAACACCGGGGAGCTGTTTTTT.

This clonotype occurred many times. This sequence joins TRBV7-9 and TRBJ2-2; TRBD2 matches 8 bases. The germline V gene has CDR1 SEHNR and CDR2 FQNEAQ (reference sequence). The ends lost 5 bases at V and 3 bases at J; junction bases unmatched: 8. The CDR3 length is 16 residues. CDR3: CASSTGGGLHTGELFF. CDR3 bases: TGTGCCAGCAGCACGGGAGGGGGACTTCACACCGGGGAGCTGTTTTTT.

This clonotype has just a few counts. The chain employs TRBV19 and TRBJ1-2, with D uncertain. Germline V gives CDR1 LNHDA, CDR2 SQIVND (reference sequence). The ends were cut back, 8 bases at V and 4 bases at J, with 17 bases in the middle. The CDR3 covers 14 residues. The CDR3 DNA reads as TGTGCCAGTCGTGTCATGACCGCGAGCTATGGCTACACCTTC. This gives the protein CASRVMTASYGYTF.